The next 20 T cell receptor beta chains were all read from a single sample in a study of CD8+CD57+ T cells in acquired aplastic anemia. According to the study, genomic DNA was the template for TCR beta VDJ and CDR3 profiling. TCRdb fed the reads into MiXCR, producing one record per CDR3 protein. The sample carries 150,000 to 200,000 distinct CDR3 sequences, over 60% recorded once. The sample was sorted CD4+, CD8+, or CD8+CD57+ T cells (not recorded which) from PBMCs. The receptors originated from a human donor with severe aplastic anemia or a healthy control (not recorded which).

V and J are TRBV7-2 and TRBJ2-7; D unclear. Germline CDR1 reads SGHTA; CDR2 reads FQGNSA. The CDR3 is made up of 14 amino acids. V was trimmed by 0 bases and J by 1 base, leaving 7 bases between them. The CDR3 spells CASSLAARSYEQYF. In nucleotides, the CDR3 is TGTGCCAGCAGCTTAGCGGCCAGATCCTACGAGCAGTACTTC.

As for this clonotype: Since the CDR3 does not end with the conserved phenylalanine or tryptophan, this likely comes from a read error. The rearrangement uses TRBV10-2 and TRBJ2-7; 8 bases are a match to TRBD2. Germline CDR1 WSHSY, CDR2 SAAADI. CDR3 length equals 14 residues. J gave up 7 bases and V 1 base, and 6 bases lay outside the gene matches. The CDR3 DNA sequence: TGCGCCAGCAGTGAGTACGGACTAGCTGGGGAGCAGTACTCC. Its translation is CASSEYGLAGEQYS.

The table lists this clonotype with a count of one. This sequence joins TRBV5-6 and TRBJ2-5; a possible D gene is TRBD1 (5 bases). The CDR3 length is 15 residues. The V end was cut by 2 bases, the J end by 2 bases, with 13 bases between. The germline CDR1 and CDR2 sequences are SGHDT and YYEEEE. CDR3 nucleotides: TGTGCCAGCAGCTTAAAGGGGCTTGGGCAAGAGACCCAGTACTTC. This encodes CASSLKGLGQETQYF.

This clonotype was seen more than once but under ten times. CDR3 amino acids: CSVDGGRRETQYF. The CDR3 coding sequence is TGCAGCGTTGATGGCGGGAGGAGAGAGACCCAGTACTTC. The V call is TRBV29-1, the J call TRBJ2-5, with 8 bases matching TRBD2. V lost 3 bases, J lost 4 bases, and 4 bases stayed unmatched. The CDR3 covers 13 residues. Germline loops: CDR1 SQVTM, CDR2 ANQGSEA. Variable domain in full (rest from reference TRBV29-1 and TRBJ2-5): SAVISQKPSRDICQRGTSLTIQCQVDSQVTMMFWYRQQPGQSLTLIATANQGSEATYESGFVIDKFPISRPNLTFSTLTVSNMSPEDSSIYLCSVDGGRRETQYFGPGTRLLVL.

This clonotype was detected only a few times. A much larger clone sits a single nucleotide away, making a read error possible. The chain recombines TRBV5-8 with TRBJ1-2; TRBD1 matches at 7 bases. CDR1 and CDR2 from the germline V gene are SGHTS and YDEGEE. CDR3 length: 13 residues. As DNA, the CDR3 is TGTACCAGCAGCCCTGTCCAGGGGGATGGCTACACCTTC. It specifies CTSSPVQGDGYTF. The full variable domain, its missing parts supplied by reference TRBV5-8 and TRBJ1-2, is EAGVTQSPTHLIKTRGQQATLRCSPISGHTSVYWYQQALGLGLQFLLWYDEGEERNRGNFPPRFSGRQFPNYSSELNVNALELEDSALYLCTSSPVQGDGYTFGSGTRLTVV.

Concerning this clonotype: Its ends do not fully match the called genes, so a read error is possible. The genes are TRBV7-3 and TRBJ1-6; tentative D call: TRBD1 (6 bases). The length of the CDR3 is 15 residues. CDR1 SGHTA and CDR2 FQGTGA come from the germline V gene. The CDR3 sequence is CASSASQGLDTPLHF. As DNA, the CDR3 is TGCGCCAGCAGCGCGTCACAGGGCCTTGATACACCCCTCCACTTT.

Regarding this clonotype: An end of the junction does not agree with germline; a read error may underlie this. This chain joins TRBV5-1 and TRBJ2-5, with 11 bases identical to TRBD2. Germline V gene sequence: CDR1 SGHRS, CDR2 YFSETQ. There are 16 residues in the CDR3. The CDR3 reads CASSSYSGREGETQYF. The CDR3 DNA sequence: TGTGCCAGCAGCTCCTATAGCGGGAGGGAAGGAGAGACCCAGTACTTC.

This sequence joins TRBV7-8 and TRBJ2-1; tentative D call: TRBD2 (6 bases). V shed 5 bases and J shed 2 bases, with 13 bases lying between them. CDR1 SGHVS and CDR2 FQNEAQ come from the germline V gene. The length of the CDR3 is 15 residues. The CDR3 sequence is CASSPAGGTYNEQFF. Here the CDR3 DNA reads TGTGCCAGCAGCCCTGCTGGAGGGACCTACAATGAGCAGTTCTTC.

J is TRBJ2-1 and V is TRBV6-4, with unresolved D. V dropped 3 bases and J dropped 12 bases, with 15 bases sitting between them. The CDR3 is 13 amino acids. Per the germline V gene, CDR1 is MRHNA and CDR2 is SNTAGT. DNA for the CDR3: TGTGCCAGCAGTGAGTCAGCCACAGATACGCAGTTCTTC. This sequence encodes CASSESATDTQFF.

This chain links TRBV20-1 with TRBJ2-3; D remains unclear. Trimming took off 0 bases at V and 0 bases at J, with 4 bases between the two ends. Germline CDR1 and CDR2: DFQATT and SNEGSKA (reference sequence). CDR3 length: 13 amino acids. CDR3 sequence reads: CSARERSTDTQYF. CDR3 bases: TGCAGTGCTAGAGAACGCAGCACAGATACGCAGTATTTT.

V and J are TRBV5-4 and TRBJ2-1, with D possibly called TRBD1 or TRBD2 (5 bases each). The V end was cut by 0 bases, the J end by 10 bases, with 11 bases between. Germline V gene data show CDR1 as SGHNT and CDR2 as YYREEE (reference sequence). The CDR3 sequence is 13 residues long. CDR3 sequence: CASSLEGTGEQFF. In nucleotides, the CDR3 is TGTGCCAGCAGCTTGGAGGGGACGGGGGAGCAGTTCTTC.

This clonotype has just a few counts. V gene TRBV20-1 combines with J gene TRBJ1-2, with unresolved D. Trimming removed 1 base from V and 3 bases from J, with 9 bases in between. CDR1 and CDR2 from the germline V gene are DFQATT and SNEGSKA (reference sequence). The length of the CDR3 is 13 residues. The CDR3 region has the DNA TGCAGTGCTAGAGGTCTCGGGGACTATGGCTACACCTTC. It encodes CSARGLGDYGYTF.

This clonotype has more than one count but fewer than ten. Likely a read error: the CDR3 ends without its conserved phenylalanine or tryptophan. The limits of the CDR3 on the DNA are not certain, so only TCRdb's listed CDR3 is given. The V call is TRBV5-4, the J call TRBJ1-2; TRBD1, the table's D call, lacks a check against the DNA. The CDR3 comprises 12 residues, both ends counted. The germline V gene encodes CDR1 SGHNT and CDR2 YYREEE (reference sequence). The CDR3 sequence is CASSHLGQSYSY.

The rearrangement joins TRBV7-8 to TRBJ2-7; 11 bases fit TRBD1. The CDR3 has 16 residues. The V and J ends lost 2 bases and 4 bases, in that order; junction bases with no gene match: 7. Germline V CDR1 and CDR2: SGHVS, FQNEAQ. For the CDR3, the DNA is TGTGCCAGCAGCTTATTATCTGGACAGGGGGCTTACGAGCAGTACTTC. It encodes CASSLLSGQGAYEQYF.

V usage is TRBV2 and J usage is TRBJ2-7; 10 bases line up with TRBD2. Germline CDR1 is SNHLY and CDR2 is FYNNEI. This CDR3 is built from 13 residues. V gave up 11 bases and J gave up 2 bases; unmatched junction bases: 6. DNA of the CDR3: TGTGCCGGAGCGGGAGGGAAGACCTACGAGCAGTACTTC. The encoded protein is CAGAGGKTYEQYF.

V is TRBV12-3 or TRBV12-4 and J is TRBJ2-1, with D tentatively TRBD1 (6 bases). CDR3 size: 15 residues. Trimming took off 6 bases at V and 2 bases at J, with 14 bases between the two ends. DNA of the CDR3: TGTGCCAGCAGCGTAGAACAGGGTCCCTACAATGAGCAGTTCTTC. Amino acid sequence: CASSVEQGPYNEQFF.

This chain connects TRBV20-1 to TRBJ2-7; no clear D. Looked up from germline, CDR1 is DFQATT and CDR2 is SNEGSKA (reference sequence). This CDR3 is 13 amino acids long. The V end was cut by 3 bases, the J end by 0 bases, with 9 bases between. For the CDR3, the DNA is TGCAGTGCTAGGGCTAGTGGCTCCTACGAGCAGTACTTC. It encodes CSARASGSYEQYF.

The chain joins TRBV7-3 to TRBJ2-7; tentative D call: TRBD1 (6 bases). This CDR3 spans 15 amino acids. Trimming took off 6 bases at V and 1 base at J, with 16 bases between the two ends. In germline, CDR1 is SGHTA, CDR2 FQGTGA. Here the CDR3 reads CASSGPGTPSYEQYF. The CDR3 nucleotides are TGTGCCAGCAGTGGTCCCGGGACACCTTCCTACGAGCAGTACTTC.

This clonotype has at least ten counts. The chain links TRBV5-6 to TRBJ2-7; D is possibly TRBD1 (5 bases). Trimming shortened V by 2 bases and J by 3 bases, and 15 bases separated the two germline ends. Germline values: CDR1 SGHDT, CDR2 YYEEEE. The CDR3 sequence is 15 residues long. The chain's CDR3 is CASSFPPGTGYEQYF. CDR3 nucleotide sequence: TGTGCCAGCAGCTTCCCTCCTGGAACAGGCTACGAGCAGTACTTC.

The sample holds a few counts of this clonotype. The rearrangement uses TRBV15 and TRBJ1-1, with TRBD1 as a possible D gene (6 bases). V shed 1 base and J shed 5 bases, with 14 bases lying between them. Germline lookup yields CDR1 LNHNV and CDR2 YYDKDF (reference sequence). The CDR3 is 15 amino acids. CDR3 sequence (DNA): TGTGCCACCAGCAGAGTTGAACAGGGAAGGACTGAAGCTTTCTTT. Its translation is CATSRVEQGRTEAFF.